This TCR beta chain was sequenced during a study of blood T cell repertoires in COVID-19. Looking at the study overall: COVID-19 samples from acute and convalescent phases originated in the United States, Italy and Spain.

J was trimmed by 6 bases and V by 6 bases; bases with no gene match: 5. The CDR3 is 14 residues long. From germline, CDR1 is SGHTA and CDR2 FQGNSA. How the authors handled the data: Quantification of nucleated cells was approximated via reference gene primer amplification. Assay used: immunoSEQ multiplex PCR; TCRdb lists only in-frame clones, some missing. For V, J and clone size, that table is used; D and trimming come from the DNA. The sample lists just under 60,000 clones, around 82% seen once, with around 9.1% in the top ten. The chain couples TRBV7-2 to TRBJ1-2; 12 nucleotides line up with TRBD1. The receptor was derived from a man older than 75 with COVID-19, enrolled during active disease. The material sequenced was peripheral blood. The CDR3 nucleotides read TGTGCCAGCAGTTGGGACAGGGGGCAGGATGGCTACACCTTC. Encoded protein: CASSWDRGQDGYTF.